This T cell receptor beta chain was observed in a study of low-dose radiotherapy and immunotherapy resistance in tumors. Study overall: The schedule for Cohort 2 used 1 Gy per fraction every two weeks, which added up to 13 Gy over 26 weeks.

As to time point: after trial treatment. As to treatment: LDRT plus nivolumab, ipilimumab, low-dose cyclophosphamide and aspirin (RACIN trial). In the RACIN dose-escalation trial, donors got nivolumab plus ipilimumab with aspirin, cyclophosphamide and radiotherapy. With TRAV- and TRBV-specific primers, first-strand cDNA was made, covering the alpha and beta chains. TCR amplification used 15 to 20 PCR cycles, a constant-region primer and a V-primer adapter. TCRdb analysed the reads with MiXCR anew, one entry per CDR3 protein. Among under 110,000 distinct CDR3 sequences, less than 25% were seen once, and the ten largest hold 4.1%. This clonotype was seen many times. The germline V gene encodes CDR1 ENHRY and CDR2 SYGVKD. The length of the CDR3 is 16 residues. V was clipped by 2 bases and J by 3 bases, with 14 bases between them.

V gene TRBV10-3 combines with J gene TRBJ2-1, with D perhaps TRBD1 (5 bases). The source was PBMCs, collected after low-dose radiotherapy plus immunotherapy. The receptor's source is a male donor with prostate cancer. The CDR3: CAISEPPQAGYNEQFF. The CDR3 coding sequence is TGTGCCATCAGTGAGCCGCCACAGGCCGGCTACAATGAGCAGTTCTTC.